This is a list of T cell receptor beta chains from one sample in a study of cytomegalovirus exposure and HLA in healthy donors. The table came from immunoSEQ multiplex PCR; TCRdb's copy has only in-frame clones and leaves some out. In the table there are 150,000 to 200,000 clones, 80% to 85% of which are singletons. The sequenced material came from PBMCs. These receptor sequences come from a boy between 10 and 17 years old in good health and CMV-seronegative. Each CDR3 is given with its conserved first and last residue. The D gene is left open where the match is weak. Not every row has a clone size; where given, it reads once, few, many or a size class.

V gene: TRBV9; clone size: -; J gene: TRBJ2-3; D gene: -; CDR3 protein: CASSVERARDTQYF; CDR3 DNA: TGTGCCAGCAGCGTAGAGCGGGCCCGAGATACGCAGTATTTT
V gene: TRBV28; clone size: once; J gene: TRBJ1-2; D gene: -; CDR3 protein: CASSLLLEGYTF; CDR3 DNA: TGTGCCAGCAGTTTACTCTTAGAGGGCTACACCTTC
V gene: TRBV27; clone size: -; J gene: TRBJ2-3; D gene: -; CDR3 protein: CASSPRGRADTQYF; CDR3 DNA: TGTGCCAGCAGTCCTAGGGGCCGTGCGGATACGCAGTATTTT
V gene: TRBV10-3; clone size: -; J gene: TRBJ1-1; D gene: -; CDR3 protein: CAISEVAQGNTEAFF; CDR3 DNA: TGTGCCATCAGTGAGGTCGCACAGGGGAACACTGAAGCTTTCTTT
V gene: TRBV2; clone size: few; J gene: TRBJ2-1; D gene: TRBD1; CDR3 protein: CASSVDRGYNEQFF; CDR3 DNA: TGTGCCAGCAGTGTGGACAGGGGTTACAATGAGCAGTTCTTC
V gene: TRBV30; clone size: -; J gene: TRBJ2-7; D gene: TRBD1; CDR3 protein: CAWSPSWTGAYEQYF; CDR3 DNA: TGTGCCTGGAGCCCCTCCTGGACAGGGGCCTACGAGCAGTACTTC
V gene: TRBV5-1; clone size: -; J gene: TRBJ1-2; D gene: TRBD1; CDR3 protein: CASGQDRADGYTF; CDR3 DNA: TGCGCCAGCGGGCAGGACAGGGCGGATGGCTACACCTTC
V gene: TRBV5-1; clone size: once; J gene: TRBJ1-2; D gene: -; CDR3 protein: CASSAALTYANYGYTF; CDR3 DNA: TGCGCCAGCAGCGCTGCACTCACTTACGCCAACTATGGCTACACCTTC
V gene: TRBV10-3; clone size: -; J gene: TRBJ2-7; D gene: TRBD1; CDR3 protein: CAIKGDRGRTYEQYF; CDR3 DNA: TGTGCCATCAAGGGCGACAGGGGGCGTACCTACGAGCAGTACTTC
V gene: TRBV6-5; clone size: -; J gene: TRBJ2-7; D gene: TRBD2; CDR3 protein: CASSLSTSGGSYEQYF; CDR3 DNA: TGTGCCAGCAGTTTATCAACTAGCGGGGGCTCCTACGAGCAGTACTTC
V gene: TRBV6-5; clone size: -; J gene: TRBJ1-2; D gene: TRBD1; CDR3 protein: CASSRGQGASGGYTF; CDR3 DNA: TGTGCCAGCAGTCGAGGACAGGGGGCGTCAGGTGGCTACACCTTC
V gene: TRBV19; clone size: -; J gene: TRBJ1-5; D gene: TRBD1; CDR3 protein: CASSPERGLNQPQHF; CDR3 DNA: TGTGCCAGTAGTCCCGAGAGGGGGCTTAATCAGCCCCAGCATTTT
V gene: TRBV6-6; clone size: -; J gene: TRBJ1-5; D gene: TRBD1; CDR3 protein: CASRDRVNQPQHF; CDR3 DNA: TGTGCCAGCCGAGACAGGGTAAATCAGCCCCAGCATTTT
V gene: TRBV4-3; clone size: -; J gene: TRBJ2-3; D gene: -; CDR3 protein: CASSYVSRGSSTDTQYF; CDR3 DNA: TGCGCCAGCAGCTACGTATCACGGGGTTCTAGCACAGATACGCAGTATTTT
V gene: TRBV12-5; clone size: -; J gene: TRBJ2-2; D gene: -; CDR3 protein: CASGLALSQGNTGELFF; CDR3 DNA: TGTGCTAGTGGTTTGGCCCTGTCTCAGGGGAACACCGGGGAGCTGTTTTTT
V gene: TRBV25-1; clone size: few; J gene: TRBJ1-4; D gene: -; CDR3 protein: CASSEAEGFNEKLFF; CDR3 DNA: TGTGCCAGCAGTGAAGCGGAGGGGTTTAATGAAAAACTGTTTTTT
V gene: TRBV7-7; clone size: -; J gene: TRBJ2-7; D gene: -; CDR3 protein: CASSSGQSYEQYF; CDR3 DNA: TGTGCTAGCAGCTCTGGACAGTCCTACGAGCAGTACTTC
V gene: TRBV2; clone size: -; J gene: TRBJ2-7; D gene: -; CDR3 protein: CASSVEGGGYEQYF; CDR3 DNA: TGTGCCAGCAGTGTTGAGGGAGGAGGCTACGAGCAGTACTTC
V gene: TRBV15; clone size: -; J gene: TRBJ2-7; D gene: -; CDR3 protein: CATSRGGKSDEQYF; CDR3 DNA: TGTGCCACCAGTCGAGGAGGGAAGAGCGACGAGCAGTACTTC
V gene: TRBV4-1; clone size: -; J gene: TRBJ2-7; D gene: TRBD1; CDR3 protein: CASSPTFDRARNEQYF; CDR3 DNA: TGCGCCAGCAGCCCAACCTTCGACAGGGCTAGAAACGAGCAGTACTTC
V gene: TRBV7-8; clone size: -; J gene: TRBJ1-3; D gene: -; CDR3 protein: CASSPQDSTGNTIYF; CDR3 DNA: TGTGCCAGCAGCCCTCAGGACAGTACTGGAAACACCATATATTTT
V gene: TRBV30; clone size: -; J gene: TRBJ2-7; D gene: TRBD1; CDR3 protein: CACDRQGAAYEQYF; CDR3 DNA: TGTGCCTGTGACCGACAGGGGGCAGCCTACGAGCAGTACTTC
V gene: TRBV5-6; clone size: -; J gene: TRBJ1-5; D gene: -; CDR3 protein: CASSSSGNQPQHF; CDR3 DNA: TGTGCCAGCAGCTCGTCAGGGAACCAGCCCCAGCATTTT
V gene: TRBV5-1; clone size: -; J gene: TRBJ2-1; D gene: -; CDR3 protein: CASSQGNEQFF; CDR3 DNA: TGCGCCAGCAGTCAGGGAAATGAGCAGTTCTTC
V gene: TRBV28; clone size: -; J gene: TRBJ1-6; D gene: TRBD1; CDR3 protein: CASRTRTGGNSPLHF; CDR3 DNA: TGTGCCAGCAGAACTCGGACAGGGGGCAATTCACCCCTCCACTTT
V gene: TRBV6-1; clone size: -; J gene: TRBJ2-7; D gene: -; CDR3 protein: CASSEVYSYEQYF; CDR3 DNA: TGTGCCAGCAGTGAAGTTTACTCCTACGAGCAGTACTTC
V gene: TRBV7-2; clone size: -; J gene: TRBJ1-2; D gene: -; CDR3 protein: CASSQRQLSYGYTF; CDR3 DNA: TGTGCCAGCAGCCAGCGACAGTTATCCTATGGCTACACCTTC
V gene: TRBV6-5; clone size: once; J gene: TRBJ1-2; D gene: -; CDR3 protein: CASSYLRVSYGYTF; CDR3 DNA: TGTGCCAGCAGTTACTTACGTGTCAGCTATGGCTACACCTTC
V gene: TRBV6-6; clone size: few; J gene: TRBJ2-7; D gene: TRBD1; CDR3 protein: CASSWTGPYEQYF; CDR3 DNA: TGTGCCAGCAGTTGGACAGGGCCCTACGAGCAGTACTTC
V gene: TRBV5-1; clone size: -; J gene: TRBJ2-1; D gene: -; CDR3 protein: CASSPGHGVYNEQFF; CDR3 DNA: TGCGCCAGCAGCCCGGGACACGGAGTTTACAATGAGCAGTTCTTC
V gene: TRBV4-2; clone size: few; J gene: TRBJ2-7; D gene: TRBD2; CDR3 protein: CASSQETLAEPTYEQYF; CDR3 DNA: TGTGCCAGCAGCCAAGAAACTCTAGCGGAACCAACCTACGAGCAGTACTTC
V gene: TRBV18; clone size: -; J gene: TRBJ2-1; D gene: TRBD1; CDR3 protein: CASSPETGLYEQFF; CDR3 DNA: TGTGCCAGCTCACCAGAGACAGGGCTATATGAGCAGTTCTTC
V gene: TRBV11-2; clone size: -; J gene: TRBJ2-2; D gene: -; CDR3 protein: CASSPRTQLYTGELFF; CDR3 DNA: TGTGCCAGCAGCCCTCGGACACAGCTTTACACCGGGGAGCTGTTTTTT
V gene: TRBV30; clone size: -; J gene: TRBJ1-3; D gene: -; CDR3 protein: CAWTFRRVEYGNTIYF; CDR3 DNA: TGTGCCTGGACGTTTCGCAGGGTGGAGTACGGAAACACCATATATTTT
V gene: TRBV6-5; clone size: -; J gene: TRBJ1-6; D gene: TRBD1; CDR3 protein: CASSYRGSPLHF; CDR3 DNA: TGTGCCAGCAGCTACAGGGGATCACCCCTCCACTTT
V gene: TRBV4-3; clone size: -; J gene: TRBJ2-1; D gene: -; CDR3 protein: CASSQAWGLPLGEQFF; CDR3 DNA: TGCGCCAGCAGCCAAGCGTGGGGACTCCCCCTCGGTGAGCAGTTCTTC
V gene: TRBV30; clone size: -; J gene: TRBJ2-1; D gene: -; CDR3 protein: CACLVYNEQFF; CDR3 DNA: TGTGCCTGCCTCGTTTACAATGAGCAGTTCTTC
V gene: TRBV10-3; clone size: -; J gene: TRBJ2-2; D gene: -; CDR3 protein: CAITLATGELFF; CDR3 DNA: TGTGCCATCACCTTGGCCACCGGGGAGCTGTTTTTT
V gene: TRBV18; clone size: -; J gene: TRBJ1-4; D gene: -; CDR3 protein: CASSPQSTRTPNEKLFF; CDR3 DNA: TGTGCCAGCTCACCACAGTCCACCCGGACACCAAATGAAAAACTGTTTTTT
V gene: TRBV28; clone size: once; J gene: TRBJ2-3; D gene: TRBD2; CDR3 protein: CASSQLGLATDTQYF; CDR3 DNA: TGTGCCAGCAGCCAACTGGGACTAGCGACAGATACGCAGTATTTT
V gene: TRBV2; clone size: -; J gene: TRBJ2-7; D gene: -; CDR3 protein: CASSDHRDPPHEQYF; CDR3 DNA: TGTGCCAGCAGCGATCACAGGGACCCCCCCCACGAGCAGTACTTC
V gene: TRBV5-4; clone size: -; J gene: TRBJ2-5; D gene: TRBD2; CDR3 protein: CASSTKRGSQETQYF; CDR3 DNA: TGTGCCAGCAGCACAAAGCGGGGGTCCCAAGAGACCCAGTACTTC
V gene: TRBV2; clone size: few; J gene: TRBJ1-1; D gene: -; CDR3 protein: CASSEDSLNTEAFF; CDR3 DNA: TGTGCCAGCAGTGAGGACAGCTTGAACACTGAAGCTTTCTTT
V gene: TRBV2; clone size: -; J gene: TRBJ1-5; D gene: TRBD1; CDR3 protein: CACWDRGNQPQHF; CDR3 DNA: TGTGCCTGTTGGGACAGGGGCAATCAGCCCCAGCATTTT
V gene: TRBV29-1; clone size: -; J gene: TRBJ2-7; D gene: TRBD1; CDR3 protein: CSVEGRSGTGYREQYF; CDR3 DNA: TGCAGCGTTGAGGGGAGGAGCGGGACAGGGTACCGCGAGCAGTACTTC